The sequence of this T cell receptor beta chain was determined in a study of control samples from healthy donors and cancer patients. Assay: immunoSEQ multiplex PCR; the TCRdb copy retains only in-frame clones and omits some. The data hold about 160,000 clones, with 96% observed a single time. Trimming took off 5 bases at V and 4 bases at J, with 9 bases between the two ends. The CDR3 sequence is 13 residues long. Germline V gene data show CDR1 as MDHEN and CDR2 as SYDVKM. The origin of this receptor is a woman in her thirties in good health. The J gene is TRBJ1-3, the V gene TRBV28, with a tentative D call TRBD1 (5 bases). The sequencing input was blood. CDR3 DNA: TGTGCCAGCAGTCTCGGGACGGGAAACACCATATATTTT. This gives the protein CASSLGTGNTIYF. Full variable domain (rest looked up from reference TRBV28 and TRBJ1-3): DVKVTQSSRYLVKRTGEKVFLECVQDMDHENMFWYRQDPGLGLRLIYFSYDVKMKEKGDIPEGYSVSREKKERFSLILESASTNQTSMYLCASSLGTGNTIYFGEGSWLTVV.